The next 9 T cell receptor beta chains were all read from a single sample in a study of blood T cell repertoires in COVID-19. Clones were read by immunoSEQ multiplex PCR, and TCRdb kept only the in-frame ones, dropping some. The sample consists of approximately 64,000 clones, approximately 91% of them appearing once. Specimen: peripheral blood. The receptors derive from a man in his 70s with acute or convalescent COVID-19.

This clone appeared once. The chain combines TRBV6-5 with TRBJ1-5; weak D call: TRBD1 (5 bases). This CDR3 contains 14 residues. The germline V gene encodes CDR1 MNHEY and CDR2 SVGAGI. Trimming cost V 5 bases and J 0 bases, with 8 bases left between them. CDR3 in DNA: TGTGCCAGCAGTCGACAGAATAGCAATCAGCCCCAGCATTTT. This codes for CASSRQNSNQPQHF.

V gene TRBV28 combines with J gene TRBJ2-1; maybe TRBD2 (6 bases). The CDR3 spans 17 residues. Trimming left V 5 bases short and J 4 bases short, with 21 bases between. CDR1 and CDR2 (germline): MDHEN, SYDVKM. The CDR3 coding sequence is TGTGCCAGCAGTCTAAACAAGAGGAGGGGATTTTACAATGAGCAGTTCTTC. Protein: CASSLNKRRGFYNEQFF.

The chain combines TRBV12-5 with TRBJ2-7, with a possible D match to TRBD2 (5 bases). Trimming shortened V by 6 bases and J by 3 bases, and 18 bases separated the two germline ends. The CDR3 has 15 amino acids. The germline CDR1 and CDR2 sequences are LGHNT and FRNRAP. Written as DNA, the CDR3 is TGTGCTAGTGGCCCTCCTCCTAGAGAGGGCTACGAGCAGTACTTC. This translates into CASGPPPREGYEQYF.

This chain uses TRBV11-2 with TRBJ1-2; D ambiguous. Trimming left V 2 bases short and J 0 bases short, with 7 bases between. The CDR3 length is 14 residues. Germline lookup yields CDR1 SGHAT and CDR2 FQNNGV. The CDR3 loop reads CASSLSGANYGYTF. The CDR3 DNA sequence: TGTGCCAGCAGCTTATCGGGAGCTAACTATGGCTACACCTTC.

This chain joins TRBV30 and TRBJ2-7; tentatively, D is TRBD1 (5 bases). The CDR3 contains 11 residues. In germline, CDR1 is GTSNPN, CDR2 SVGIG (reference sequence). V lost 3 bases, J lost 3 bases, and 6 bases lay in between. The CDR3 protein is CAWSDSYEQYF. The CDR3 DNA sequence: TGTGCCTGGAGCGACAGCTACGAGCAGTACTTC.

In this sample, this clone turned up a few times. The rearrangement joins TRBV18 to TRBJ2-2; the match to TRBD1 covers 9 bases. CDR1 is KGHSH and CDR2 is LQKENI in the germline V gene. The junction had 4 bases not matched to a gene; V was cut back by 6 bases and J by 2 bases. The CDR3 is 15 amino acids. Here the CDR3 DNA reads TGTGCCAGCTCTCGACAGGGGGTAAACACCGGGGAGCTGTTTTTT. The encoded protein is CASSRQGVNTGELFF.

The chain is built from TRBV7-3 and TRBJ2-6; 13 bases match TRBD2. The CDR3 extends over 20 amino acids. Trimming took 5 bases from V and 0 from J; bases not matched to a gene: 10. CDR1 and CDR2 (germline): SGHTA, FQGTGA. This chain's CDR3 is CASSPRTSGGKGSGANVLTF. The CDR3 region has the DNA TGTGCCAGCAGCCCCCGGACTAGCGGGGGAAAGGGCTCTGGGGCCAACGTCCTGACTTTC.

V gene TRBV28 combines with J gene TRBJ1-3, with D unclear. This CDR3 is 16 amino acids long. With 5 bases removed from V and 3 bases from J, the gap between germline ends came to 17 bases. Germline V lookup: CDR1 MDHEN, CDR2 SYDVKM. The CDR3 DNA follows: TGTGCCAGCAGTCCCATCCGGGGTCTCGTTGGAAACACCATATATTTT. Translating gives CASSPIRGLVGNTIYF. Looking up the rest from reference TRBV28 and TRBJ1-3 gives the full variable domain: DVKVTQSSRYLVKRTGEKVFLECVQDMDHENMFWYRQDPGLGLRLIYFSYDVKMKEKGDIPEGYSVSREKKERFSLILESASTNQTSMYLCASSPIRGLVGNTIYFGEGSWLTVV.

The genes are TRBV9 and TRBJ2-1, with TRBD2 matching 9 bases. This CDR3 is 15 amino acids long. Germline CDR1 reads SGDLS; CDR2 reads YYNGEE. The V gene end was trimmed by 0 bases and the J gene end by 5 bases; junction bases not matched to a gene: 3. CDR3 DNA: TGTGCCAGCAGCGTAGGACTAGCGGAAAACAATGAGCAGTTCTTC. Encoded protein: CASSVGLAENNEQFF.